This TCR beta chain was captured by sequencing in a study of cytomegalovirus exposure and HLA in healthy donors (dated by TCRdb to about 2017). In terms of the full investigation: An earlier analysis of some 620 of the donors reported 276 Gb of sequence data and 95 million to 120 million unique TCR beta sequences obtained from about 179 million T cells. An early release that covered some 640 HLA-typed donors contained around 300 gigabases of sequencing data and tens of millions of unique TCR sequences. Of the 398 genotyped donors, about 84% fell in the genetic ancestry cluster associated with self-reported Caucasian donors. The aim of the study was to test whether cataloging public T cell receptors could identify signatures of past pathogen exposure. Using immunosequencing, the study profiled T cell repertoires from 500 to 800 subjects and related those repertoires to cytomegalovirus serostatus. A separate validation cohort of roughly 130 different subjects was used in addition to the roughly 700-subject first cohort. High-throughput TCR immunosequencing, statistical association of individual TCRs with disease status, and machine learning were combined to predict cytomegalovirus infection status. A later analysis re-analyzed previously published TCR beta repertoires from 666 donors and added high-resolution HLA genotyping to study TCR occurrence patterns. Rather than using new phenotypic data, the later analysis identified candidate immune exposures from TCR beta sequences and from how often those sequences occurred across donors. In an earlier analysis of more than 550 of the donors, high-throughput TCR beta sequencing was used to judge whether each TCR beta V gene segment behaved as functional or pseudogenic. Alongside the repertoire data, information on donor age, sex, ethnicity and CMV serostatus was compiled. Genome-wide SNP genotypes for about 65% of the 666 donors were used in a later genetic analysis, which treated that subset as a discovery cohort. All discovery cohort repertoires had been generated on a single sequencing platform. HLA typing covered class I and class II loci at four-digit resolution. Typing coverage varied by locus: about 620-630 donors for A, B, C, DRB1 and DQB1; 500 to 550 for DQA1; 606 for DPA1; 450 to 480 for DPB1. About five DR-DQ haplotypes were treated as single units for association and clustering because of strong linkage in the cohort. Among 398 genotyped donors of the cohort, an average of 235,054 unique TCR beta nucleotide sequences were sequenced per donor, roughly 20% of them non-productive. General study outcomes and caveats: Cytomegalovirus status was reported to be diagnosed by the classifier with high specificity and sensitivity in both the original and validation cohorts. A cluster of highly shared sequence variants was judged likely to be a technical artifact of the sequencing pipeline. In a later analysis, TCR association rates were found to vary across HLA loci, with the most associated TCRs seen for DRB1 alleles and the fewest for HLA-C alleles. A later analysis found that most CMV-associated TCR beta chains appeared HLA-restricted, with HLA associations seemingly driven largely by CMV exposure. Only TCR beta chains were sequenced in this cohort, and the absence of alpha or paired-chain data limited detectable features. Roughly uniform sequencing depth across donors was assumed in presence/absence analyses, although this assumption may not hold. The study gave a list of some 150 TCR beta chains associated with cytomegalovirus. Three of the identified cytomegalovirus-associated TCR beta chains were confirmed in vitro to be specific for cytomegalovirus antigens. Because the 87-base-pair reads could not distinguish some IMGT-functional V segments, including TRBV6-2 and TRBV6-3, those segments were excluded. A later genetic analysis associated a missense DCLRE1C variant with V-gene and J-gene trimming of TCR beta chains, and an independent cohort replicated the association. Strong co-occurrence of HLA alleles, especially DR and DQ, made assigning TCR associations to individual alleles difficult. Broadly in line with IMGT annotations, most TCR beta V segments showed up in productive rearrangements about 87% or about 30% of the time in an earlier analysis of roughly 590 of the donors. In a later analysis, 16,951 TCR beta sequences were associated with specific HLA alleles at a false discovery rate of 0.05. Because counts were too low, around 17 rarely observed V segments, including chromosome 9 orphons, were left out of the earlier analysis of 500 to 650 of the donors. A later analysis found that HLA-associated TCR beta chains were more clonally expanded and had lower generation probabilities than equally common non-associated chains. A further reported finding was that TCR beta sequences accurately predicted the HLA-A and HLA-B alleles for most subjects in the first cohort. HLA typing was unavailable for some donors at each locus, so association tests used only the typed subset. Linkage disequilibrium might explain the correlated functional status among segregating V segments, but an unknown experimental factor could not be ruled out. The only immune exposure information available for the cohort was CMV serostatus. The authors suggested that the approach could potentially be generalized to other disease states and immunological phenotypes. Several of the top co-occurrence clusters appeared to be linked to parvovirus B19, influenza, CMV and Epstein-Barr virus, according to a later analysis. Most TCR sequences were seen in very few donors, while some public TCRs were found in many individuals. In a later genetic analysis, fewer N-insertions in productive TCRs were reported among donors in an Asian-associated ancestry cluster than the roughly 640-donor mean.

About this clone: Its antigen is not yet known. There are no base qualities to consult, and no much larger clone falls within one base.

In total, over 600 healthy bone marrow donors made up the cohort. Cohort members were all nominally healthy when sampled, although unrecorded immune exposures were likely present. The donor tested CMV seropositive, placing the donor among the 290 or so seropositive members of the cohort. A peripheral blood sample was provided by each donor, and peripheral blood mononuclear cells were used for TCR beta sequencing. Genomic DNA was extracted from the blood cell samples with the Qiagen DNeasy Blood Extraction Kit. Inclusive of the bounding cysteine and phenylalanine, the CDR3 is 13 residues long. Of all the DNA, just the CDR3 is kept, 39 bases in frame from base 1. As encoded in the germline V gene, CDR1 is KGHSH while CDR2 is LQKENI. V loses 4 bases, J loses 1 base, and the germline ends lie 7 bases apart. The library was built by means of the immunoSEQ multiplex PCR assay. For the multiplex PCR, a mixture combining 60 forward primers for TCR Vbeta segments and 13 reverse primers for TCR Jbeta segments was used. The CDR3 region of rearranged TCR beta genes was amplified from genomic DNA with a multiplex PCR assay. The Illumina HiSeq System was used to sequence the amplified TCR beta libraries as 87-base-pair reads. Turning to the authors' computational methods: In a later analysis, 77 million or so unique TCR beta chains were counted across the 650 to 750 repertoires, and roughly 10 million of these chains were shared by at least two donors. To remove PCR and sequencing errors, raw reads were error-corrected and collapsed into unique sequences using a nearest-neighbor algorithm that merged closely related sequences. CDR3 sequences were aligned to IMGT reference sequences to assign V, D and J gene segments. For a sequence to be retained, at least a six-nucleotide match to both a V gene segment and a J gene segment was required. A rearrangement counted as productive if the CDR3 had no stop codons and remained in frame with V and J, and every other rearrangement counted as non-productive. CDR3 was defined by IMGT convention, running from the second conserved V-encoded cysteine to the conserved J-encoded phenylalanine. Sequences without an unambiguous match to a single V gene segment were excluded from the earlier analysis of about 640 of the donors. In an earlier analysis of a few hundred of the donors, a V segment was called functional when productive rearrangements were above 56.7%, and segregating when the standard deviation between donors exceeded 5%. A statistical classification framework was built to diagnose cytomegalovirus status from the catalog of TCR beta chain sequences. V and J gene assignment, in a later analysis, came from comparing TCR nucleotide sequences with IMGT/GENE-DB human TR gene sequences. A later analysis assigned CDR3 sequences and most-parsimonious VDJ recombination scenarios with the TCRdist pipeline. In a later analysis, each TCR beta chain was defined by its CDR3 amino acid sequence together with its V-gene family, and reads lacking a unique V-gene family were excluded. To address suspected cross-contamination and a sequencing artifact, a later analysis removed 450 to 700 highly shared, low-generation-probability nucleotide sequences. In a later analysis, a clonal expansion index was calculated for each public chain from normalized within-repertoire ranks of inferred template counts. A later analysis computed generation probabilities with a VDJ recombination model fitted to out-of-frame rearrangements, and checked the results against IGoR. In a later analysis, TCR-TCR, TCR-HLA and TCR-CMV co-occurrence was scored with hypergeometric tests, and a repertoire-size bias correction was applied to TCR pairs. In a later analysis, false discovery rates were estimated by permuting HLA or CMV assignments 20 times. In a later analysis, co-occurring TCRs were grouped using DBSCAN, and TCRdist sequence similarity was added for clustering within HLA-allele-positive subsets. Repertoires with fewer than 30,000 or more than 120,000 public chains were left out of co-occurrence clustering, as were five repertoires with anomalous nucleotide sharing. Entries here come from immuneACCESS through TCRdb and include only in-frame sequences with V and J called. Some clones fail to appear in such tables; in the studies checked, an unresolved V gene covers under half of the shortfall, and the cause of the remainder is unknown. The DNA gave D and trimming, while V, J and clone size come from that table. The sample table records under 150,000 clones; roughly 65% of these occur just once. The ten most abundant clones make up less than 12% of the sample.

Sequenced input: PBMCs. The origin of this receptor is a man aged 35-49 years in good health and CMV-seropositive. The chain joins TRBV18 to TRBJ2-5; a tentative D match to TRBD2 spans 5 bases. For the CDR3, the sequence is CASSRETQETQYF. In nucleotides, the sequence is TGTGCCAGCTCACGGGAGACCCAAGAGACCCAGTACTTC.